This T cell receptor beta chain was recovered during a study of identical twins. One entry per CDR3 protein, called by TCRdb with MiXCR from the 5' RACE reads. The sample yields hundreds of thousands of distinct CDR3 sequences, about 9.4% seen once. Looked up from germline, CDR1 is SGHRS and CDR2 is YFSETQ. Germline trimming cut 2 bases from V and 4 bases from J; bases unmatched to any gene: 6. CDR3 length: 16 residues. These sequences were also reported in another study, on yellow fever vaccine responses in identical twins.

The clonotype was recovered from a woman aged 18-35 years in good health. The chain couples TRBV5-1 to TRBJ2-2; 9 nucleotides align to TRBD1. Source material: PBMCs. The CDR3 region has the DNA TGCGCCAGCAGCTTTACCGGACAGGGGTCCACCGGGGAGCTGTTTTTT. Its translation is CASSFTGQGSTGELFF.